The 28 T cell receptor beta chains below were found in one sample sequenced in a study of OX40 agonist ivuxolimab in advanced cancers. Data came from immunoSEQ multiplex PCR; TCRdb stores just in-frame clones and leaves some out. This table has roughly 81,000 clones, 70% to 90% appearing once. Sequencing used CD4+ or CD8+ T cells sorted from blood, obtained in a trial of the OX40 agonist ivuxolimab. The receptors here all came from an adult with an advanced solid tumor such as melanoma, head and neck, liver or kidney cancer.

The chain employs TRBV2 and TRBJ2-7, with 11 bases fitting TRBD2. Unmatched junction bases numbered 4, after V lost 3 bases and J lost 3 bases. This CDR3 has 15 residues. Germline loops: CDR1 SNHLY, CDR2 FYNNEI. CDR3 amino acids: CASSEQGTSGYEQYF. The CDR3 nucleotides read TGTGCCAGCAGTGAGCAAGGGACTAGCGGCTACGAGCAGTACTTC.

V gene TRBV5-1 combines with J gene TRBJ2-3; D tentatively reads TRBD1 or TRBD2 (5 bases each). Germline V gives CDR1 SGHRS, CDR2 YFSETQ. The CDR3 spans 15 residues. V was clipped by 2 bases and J by 0 bases, with 10 bases between them. The CDR3 DNA follows: TGCGCCAGCAGCTTTGGGGGTCCTAGCACAGATACGCAGTATTTT. It encodes CASSFGGPSTDTQYF.

The chain has TRBV7-9 and TRBJ2-6; D is uncertain. Trimming pared 5 bases from V and 0 bases from J, leaving 11 bases between. This CDR3 spans 16 amino acids. CDR1 SEHNR and CDR2 FQNEAQ come from the germline V gene (reference sequence). The CDR3 protein is CASSPTAPSGANVLTF. The CDR3 nucleotides read TGTGCCAGCAGCCCCACGGCCCCCTCTGGGGCCAACGTCCTGACTTTC.

Only a few counts were recorded for this clone. The rearrangement uses TRBV6-1 and TRBJ1-2, with D hard to call. V lost 1 base to trimming and J lost 2 bases, with 14 bases between them. The germline V gene has CDR1 MNHNS and CDR2 SASEGT. CDR3 length: 16 amino acids. In DNA, the CDR3 is TGTGCCAGCAGTGAAGATGGTTCTTCTCCGAACTATGGCTACACCTTC. Amino acids: CASSEDGSSPNYGYTF.

This clone was detected only a few times. The chain joins TRBV7-2 to TRBJ2-3; 9 bases match TRBD1. Germline CDR1 and CDR2: SGHTA and FQGNSA. V trimming: 7 bases; J trimming: 8 bases; junction bases outside the gene matches: 10. CDR3 size: 14 residues. CDR3 sequence reads: CASTSTGGTGTQYF. The CDR3 DNA reads as TGTGCCAGCACCTCGACAGGGGGAACGGGTACGCAGTATTTT.

V gene TRBV6-6 combines with J gene TRBJ2-5, with D tentatively TRBD1 or TRBD2 (5 bases each). V lost 4 bases, J lost 4 bases, and 10 bases lay in between. The length of the CDR3 is 13 residues. In germline, CDR1 is MNHNY, CDR2 SVGAGI (reference sequence). DNA for the CDR3: TGTGCCAGCAGTTTAGAGGGGAGAGAGACCCAGTACTTC. Translating it yields CASSLEGRETQYF.

In this sample, this clone turned up a few times. For the CDR3, the DNA is TGTGCCAGCAGTCCCCGGACAGGGTCAGGCGAGCAGTACTTC. It is translated as CASSPRTGSGEQYF. This chain links TRBV27 with TRBJ2-7; 8 bases line up with TRBD1. J was trimmed by 6 bases and V by 5 bases; bases with no gene match: 9. Germline V gene lookup returns CDR1 MNHEY and CDR2 SMNVEV (reference sequence). This CDR3 region has 14 residues.

This clone was seen at least ten times. The genes are TRBV15 and TRBJ1-2; D not certain. The CDR3 loop spans 19 amino acids. Between the trimmed V and J ends, which lost 0 bases and 0 bases, there was a span of 20 bases. Germline V lookup: CDR1 LNHNV, CDR2 YYDKDF (reference sequence). The CDR3 sequence is CATSRDRSALAKPNYGYTF. The CDR3 DNA reads TGTGCCACCAGCAGAGATCGTAGTGCACTGGCCAAGCCTAACTATGGCTACACCTTC.

CDR3 DNA: TGTGCTAGTGGTCCGGGACTAGCCCTCACAGATACGCAGTATTTT. This encodes CASGPGLALTDTQYF. This chain connects TRBV12-5 to TRBJ2-3; 9 positions agree with TRBD2. This CDR3 region has 15 residues. Germline-derived CDR1 and CDR2 are LGHNT and FRNRAP. The ends lost 5 bases at V and 2 bases at J; junction bases unmatched: 5.

This clone appeared a single time. The chain has TRBV9 and TRBJ1-3; D gene ambiguous. Looked up from germline, CDR1 is SGDLS and CDR2 is YYNGEE. Trimming left V 4 bases short and J 2 bases short, with 7 bases between. The CDR3 is made up of 13 amino acids. This CDR3 reads CASSPYTGNTIYF. CDR3 coding DNA: TGTGCCAGCAGCCCCTATACTGGAAACACCATATATTTT.

The genes are TRBV5-6 and TRBJ1-2, with D unclear. Trimming left V 1 base short and J 6 bases short, with 10 bases between. The CDR3 loop spans 13 amino acids. The germline CDR1 and CDR2 sequences are SGHDT and YYEEEE. DNA of the CDR3: TGTGCCAGCAGCTTGAAGGGCAGACATGGCTACACCTTC. This encodes CASSLKGRHGYTF. The variable domain in full, with the rest retrieved from reference TRBV5-6 and TRBJ1-2, is DAGVTQSPTHLIKTRGQQVTLRCSPKSGHDTVSWYQQALGQGPQFIFQYYEEEERQRGNFPDRFSGHQFPNYSSELNVNALLLGDSALYLCASSLKGRHGYTFGSGTRLTVV.

The genes are TRBV6-6 and TRBJ2-2; 8 bases map to TRBD1. The V gene's germline CDR1 is MNHNY and CDR2 SVGAGI (reference sequence). Losses at the gene ends were 5 bases for V and 4 bases for J; bases not matched to a gene: 6. The CDR3 is 15 residues long. In DNA, the CDR3 is TGTGCCAGCAGTCCGGACAGGGTTACCACCGGGGAGCTGTTTTTT. Its translation: CASSPDRVTTGELFF.

This chain links TRBV29-1 with TRBJ2-5; D unresolved. The J call is doubtful: the DNA matches TRBJ2-7 better. Germline V lookup: CDR1 SQVTM, CDR2 ANQGSEA. The CDR3 extends over 14 amino acids. The CDR3 DNA reads TGCAGCGTTGAAGATATAAACAGAGCCGGCGAGCAGTACTTC. It translates to CSVEDINRAGEQYF.

V gene TRBV6-5 combines with J gene TRBJ1-6; TRBD1 agrees at 11 bases. V lost 6 bases, J lost 7 bases, and 5 bases stayed unmatched. The length of the CDR3 is 15 residues. CDR1 is MNHEY, CDR2 SVGAGI, per germline. The CDR3 spells CASSPDRGLNSPLHF. CDR3 in DNA: TGTGCCAGCAGCCCGGACAGGGGGCTGAATTCACCCCTCCACTTT.

In its sample, this clone was seen once. The V gene is TRBV5-1, the J gene TRBJ1-2; 10 positions agree with TRBD1. The CDR3 is 15 residues long. Germline loops: CDR1 SGHRS, CDR2 YFSETQ. V lost 4 bases, J lost 6 bases, and 9 bases stayed unmatched. CDR3 region: CASSPQTGGVNGYTF. CDR3 in DNA: TGCGCCAGCAGCCCACAGACAGGGGGCGTGAATGGCTACACCTTC.

This clone qualifies as medium-sized (0.01 to 0.1%). The chain is built from TRBV6-1 and TRBJ1-2, with TRBD1 matching over 8 bases. CDR1 and CDR2 from the germline V gene are MNHNS and SASEGT. The V gene end was trimmed by 3 bases and the J gene end by 2 bases; junction bases not matched to a gene: 20. The CDR3 is 20 amino acids. The CDR3 is CASSEAGQATPGINNYGYTF. Here the CDR3 DNA reads TGTGCCAGCAGTGAGGCGGGACAGGCCACTCCAGGCATCAACAACTATGGCTACACCTTC.

In this sample, this clone turned up a few times. The rearrangement joins TRBV7-8 to TRBJ2-7; weak D call: TRBD2 (6 bases). The CDR3 length is 14 residues. Germline V gives CDR1 SGHVS, CDR2 FQNEAQ. Trimming left V 2 bases short and J 2 bases short, with 10 bases between. The CDR3 here is CASSLSGRTYEQYF. CDR3 in DNA: TGTGCCAGCAGCTTAAGCGGGCGAACCTACGAGCAGTACTTC.

This clone occurred once. V gene TRBV5-1 combines with J gene TRBJ1-5; a possible D gene is TRBD1 (6 bases). Germline CDR1 and CDR2: SGHRS and YFSETQ. The CDR3 is 15 residues long. Trimming removed 0 bases at V and 2 bases at J, with 9 bases between. The CDR3 protein is CASSLEGGRNQPQHF. CDR3 DNA sequence: TGCGCCAGCAGCTTGGAGGGGGGTCGCAATCAGCCCCAGCATTTT.

The chain has TRBV6-5 and TRBJ1-2; weak D call: TRBD1 (6 bases). The V end was cut by 2 bases, the J end by 6 bases, with 16 bases between. This CDR3 contains 15 residues. CDR1 and CDR2 from the germline V gene are MNHEY and SVGAGI. The chain's CDR3 is CASSYEGLDRHGYTF. The CDR3 nucleotides read TGTGCCAGCAGTTACGAGGGCTTGGACAGACATGGCTACACCTTC.

The rearrangement uses TRBV11-2 and TRBJ2-5, with 9 bases matching TRBD1. The germline gives CDR1 SGHAT, CDR2 FQNNGV. With 6 bases clipped from V and 4 bases from J, the junction kept 9 bases outside the gene matches. The CDR3 consists of 15 residues. CDR3 in DNA: TGTGCCAGCAGACTGAGCGGGACAGGGCCAGAGACCCAGTACTTC. Protein sequence: CASRLSGTGPETQYF.

The sample holds one count of this clone. This chain uses TRBV19 with TRBJ2-7; the D gene is possibly TRBD1 (5 bases). Trimming pared 4 bases from V and 2 bases from J, leaving 9 bases between. CDR3 length: 13 amino acids. The germline V gene has CDR1 LNHDA and CDR2 SQIVND (reference sequence). CDR3 sequence: CASSSDRTYEQYF. The CDR3 bases are TGTGCCAGTAGTAGTGACAGAACCTACGAGCAGTACTTC.

The chain recombines TRBV6-5 with TRBJ2-7; weak D call: TRBD2 (7 bases). This CDR3 region has 15 residues. CDR1 is MNHEY, CDR2 SVGAGI, per germline. V dropped 2 bases and J dropped 6 bases, with 17 bases sitting between them. The CDR3 sequence: CASSYGRTAGAEQYF. The CDR3 DNA reads as TGTGCCAGCAGTTACGGACGGACGGCGGGGGCCGAGCAGTACTTC.

The rearrangement links TRBV6-6 to TRBJ2-1; no firm D call. Germline lookup yields CDR1 MNHNY and CDR2 SVGAGI (reference sequence). The length of the CDR3 is 16 residues. V was pared by 2 bases and J by 4 bases, with 15 bases between. The CDR3 is CASSYPKPGLYNEQFF. CDR3 coding DNA: TGTGCCAGCAGTTACCCTAAACCAGGCTTATACAATGAGCAGTTCTTC.

This chain links TRBV7-2 with TRBJ2-1, with D maybe TRBD1 (6 bases). This CDR3 comprises 15 residues. Germline-derived CDR1 and CDR2 are SGHTA and FQGNSA. Trimming took off 8 bases at V and 4 bases at J, with 18 bases between the two ends. The CDR3 coding sequence is TGTGCCAGCGGCCCCTCCAAACAGGGTTACAATGAGCAGTTCTTC. Its protein product is CASGPSKQGYNEQFF.

With regard to this clone: The same CDR3 arises from other DNA sequences in this sample as well. The chain has TRBV15 and TRBJ1-2; 12 nucleotides match TRBD1. Looked up from germline, CDR1 is LNHNV and CDR2 is YYDKDF (reference sequence). This CDR3 is built from 16 residues. Trimming at V came to 6 bases and at J to 7 bases, leaving 12 bases not matched to a gene. In nucleotides, the CDR3 is TGTGCCACCAGTAGGGACAGGGGGCGGATATCTGGTGGCTACACCTTC. It encodes CATSRDRGRISGGYTF.

The rearrangement links TRBV4-2 to TRBJ2-4; no clear D gene. The germline V and J ends were trimmed by 4 bases and 0 bases, with 13 bases remaining between them. CDR3 length: 16 residues. Germline loops: CDR1 LGHNA, CDR2 YNFKEQ. CDR3 nucleotide sequence: TGTGCCAGCAGCCCGGCCTTATCGCTAGCCAAAAACATTCAGTACTTC. Translation: CASSPALSLAKNIQYF.

The rearrangement uses TRBV10-3 and TRBJ1-2; tentative D call: TRBD1 (6 bases). V was pared by 2 bases and J by 1 base, with 23 bases between. The germline V gene encodes CDR1 ENHRY and CDR2 SYGVKD. The CDR3 consists of 19 residues. CDR3 residues: CAISELQQQGGSVNYGYTF. The DNA for the CDR3 is TGTGCCATCAGTGAGCTACAGCAACAGGGAGGTTCAGTTAACTATGGCTACACCTTC.

This chain joins TRBV19 and TRBJ2-2; D is unclear. In germline, CDR1 is LNHDA, CDR2 SQIVND (reference sequence). V was cut by 6 bases and J by 2 bases, with 10 bases left in between. CDR3 length: 14 amino acids. In nucleotides, the CDR3 is TGTGCCAGTAGGAGGCAGCTTAACACCGGGGAGCTGTTTTTT. The encoded protein is CASRRQLNTGELFF.